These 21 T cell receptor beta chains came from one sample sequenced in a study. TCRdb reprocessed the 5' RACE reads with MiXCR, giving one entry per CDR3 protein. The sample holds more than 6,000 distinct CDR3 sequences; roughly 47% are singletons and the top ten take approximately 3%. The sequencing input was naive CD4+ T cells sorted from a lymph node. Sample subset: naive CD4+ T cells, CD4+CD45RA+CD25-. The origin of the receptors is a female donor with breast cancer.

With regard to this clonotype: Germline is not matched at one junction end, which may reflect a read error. In nucleotides, the CDR3 is TGCGCCAGCAGCTTGGAGAGTCCTAACTATGGCTACGCCTTC. This codes for CASSLESPNYGYAF. The gene calls are TRBV5-1 and TRBJ1-2; no firm D call. This CDR3 is 14 amino acids long. From germline, CDR1 is SGHRS and CDR2 YFSETQ. The full variable domain, completed using reference TRBV5-1 and TRBJ1-2, is KAGVTQTPRYLIKTRGQQVTLSCSPISGHRSVSWYQQTPGQGLQFLFEYFSETQRNKGNFPGRFSGRQFSNSRSEMNVSTLELGDSALYLCASSLESPNYGYAFGSGTRLTVV.

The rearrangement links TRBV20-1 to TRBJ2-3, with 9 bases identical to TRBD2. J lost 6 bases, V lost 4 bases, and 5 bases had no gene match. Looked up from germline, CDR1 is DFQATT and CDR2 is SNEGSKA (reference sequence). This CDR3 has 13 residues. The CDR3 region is CSAMSSGMDTQYF. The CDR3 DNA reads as TGCAGTGCTATGTCTAGCGGGATGGATACGCAGTATTTT.

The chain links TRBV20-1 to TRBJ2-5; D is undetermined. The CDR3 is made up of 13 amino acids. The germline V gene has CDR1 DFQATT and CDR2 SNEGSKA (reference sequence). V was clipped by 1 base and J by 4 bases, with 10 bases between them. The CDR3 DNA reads TGCAGTGCTAGAGTGCTTGGGCGAGAGACCCAGTACTTC. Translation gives CSARVLGRETQYF.

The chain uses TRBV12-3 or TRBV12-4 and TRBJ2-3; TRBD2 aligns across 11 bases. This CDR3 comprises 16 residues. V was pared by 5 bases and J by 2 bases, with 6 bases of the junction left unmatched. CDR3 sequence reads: CASSPLAGVTTDTQYF. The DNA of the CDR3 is TGTGCCAGCAGTCCACTAGCGGGGGTTACCACAGATACGCAGTATTTT.

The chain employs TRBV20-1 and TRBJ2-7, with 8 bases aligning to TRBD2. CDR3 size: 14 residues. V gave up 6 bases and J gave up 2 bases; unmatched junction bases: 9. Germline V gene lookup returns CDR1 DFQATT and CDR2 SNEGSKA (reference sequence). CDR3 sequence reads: CSASRAGGPYEQYF. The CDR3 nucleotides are TGCAGTGCCAGTAGGGCGGGAGGCCCCTACGAGCAGTACTTC.

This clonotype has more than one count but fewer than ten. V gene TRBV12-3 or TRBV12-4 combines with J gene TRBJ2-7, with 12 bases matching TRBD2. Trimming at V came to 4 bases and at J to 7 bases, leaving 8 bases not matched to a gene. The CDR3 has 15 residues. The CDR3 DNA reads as TGTGCCAGCAGTTCCCGACTAGCGGGAGAAAGAGAGCAGTACTTC. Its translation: CASSSRLAGEREQYF.

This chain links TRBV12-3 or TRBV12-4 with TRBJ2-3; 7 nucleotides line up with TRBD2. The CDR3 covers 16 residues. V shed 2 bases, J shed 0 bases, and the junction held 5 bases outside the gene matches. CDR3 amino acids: CASSLWASGSTDTQYF. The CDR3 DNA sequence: TGTGCCAGCAGTTTATGGGCTAGCGGCAGCACAGATACGCAGTATTTT.

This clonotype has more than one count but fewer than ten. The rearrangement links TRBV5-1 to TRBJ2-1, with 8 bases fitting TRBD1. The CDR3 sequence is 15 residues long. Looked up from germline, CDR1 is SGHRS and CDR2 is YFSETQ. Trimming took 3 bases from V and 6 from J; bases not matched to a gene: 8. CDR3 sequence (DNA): TGCGCCAGCAGCTCTGACAGGGGAGGACTCAATGAGCAGTTCTTC. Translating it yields CASSSDRGGLNEQFF. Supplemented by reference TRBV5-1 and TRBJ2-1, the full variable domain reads KAGVTQTPRYLIKTRGQQVTLSCSPISGHRSVSWYQQTPGQGLQFLFEYFSETQRNKGNFPGRFSGRQFSNSRSEMNVSTLELGDSALYLCASSSDRGGLNEQFFGPGTRLTVL.

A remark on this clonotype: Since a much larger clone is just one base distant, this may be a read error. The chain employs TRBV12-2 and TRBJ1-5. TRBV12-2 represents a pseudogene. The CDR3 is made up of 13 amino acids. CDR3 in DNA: TGTGCAAGTCGCTTAGTGGGGAATCAGCCCCAGCGTTTT. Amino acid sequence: CASRLVGNQPQRF.

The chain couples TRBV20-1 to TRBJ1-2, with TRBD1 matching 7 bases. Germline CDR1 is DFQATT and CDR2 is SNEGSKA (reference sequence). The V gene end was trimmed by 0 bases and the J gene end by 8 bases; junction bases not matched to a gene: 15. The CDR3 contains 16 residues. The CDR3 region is CSARDSPRLGGEGYTF. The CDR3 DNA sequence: TGCAGTGCTAGAGACTCGCCCCGGTTAGGGGGCGAGGGCTACACCTTC.

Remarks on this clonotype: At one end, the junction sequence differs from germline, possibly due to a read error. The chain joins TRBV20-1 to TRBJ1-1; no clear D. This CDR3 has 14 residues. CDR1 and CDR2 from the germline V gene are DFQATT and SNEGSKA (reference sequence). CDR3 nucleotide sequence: TGCAGTGCTGGAGATCGTCGGGGGAACACTGAAGCTTTCTTT. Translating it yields CSAGDRRGNTEAFF.

The CDR3 coding sequence is TGTGCCAGCAGCTTGGGGGGGAATAATTCACCCCTCCACTTT. Amino acid sequence: CASSLGGNNSPLHF. This chain uses TRBV7-6 with TRBJ1-6, with D possibly being TRBD1 (5 bases). V lost 3 bases and J 5 bases, leaving 8 bases between the germline ends. Germline-derived CDR1 and CDR2 are SGHVS and FNYEAQ. This CDR3 has 14 amino acids. Combining the CDR3 with reference TRBV7-6 and TRBJ1-6 gives the whole variable domain GAGVSQSPRYKVTKRGQDVALRCDPISGHVSLYWYRQALGQGPEFLTYFNYEAQQDKSGLPNDRFSAERPEGSISTLTIQRTEQRDSAMYRCASSLGGNNSPLHFGNGTRLTVT.

The CDR3 is CASSLRTGSTYNEQFF. In nucleotides, the CDR3 is TGTGCCAGCAGCCTCCGGACAGGGTCTACCTACAATGAGCAGTTCTTC. The chain employs TRBV6-4 and TRBJ2-1, with TRBD1 matching over 8 bases. V gave up 6 bases and J gave up 2 bases; unmatched junction bases: 9. Germline-derived CDR1 and CDR2 are MRHNA and SNTAGT. This CDR3 is 16 amino acids long.

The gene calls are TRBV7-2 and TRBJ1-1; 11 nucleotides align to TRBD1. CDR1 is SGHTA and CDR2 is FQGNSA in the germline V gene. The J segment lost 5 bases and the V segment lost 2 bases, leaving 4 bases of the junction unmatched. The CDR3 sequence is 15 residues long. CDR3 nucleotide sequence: TGTGCCAGCAGCTTATGGGACAGGGGGGGAACTGAAGCTTTCTTT. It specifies CASSLWDRGGTEAFF.

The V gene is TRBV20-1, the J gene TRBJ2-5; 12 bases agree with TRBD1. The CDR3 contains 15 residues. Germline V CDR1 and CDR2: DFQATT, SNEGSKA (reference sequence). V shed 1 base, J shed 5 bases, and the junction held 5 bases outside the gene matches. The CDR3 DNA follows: TGCAGTGCTAGAGGGGACAGGGGGCCGAGGGAGACCCAGTACTTC. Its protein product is CSARGDRGPRETQYF.

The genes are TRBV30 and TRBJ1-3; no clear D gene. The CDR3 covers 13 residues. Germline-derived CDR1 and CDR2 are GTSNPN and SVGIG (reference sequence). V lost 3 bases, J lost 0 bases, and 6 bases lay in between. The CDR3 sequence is CAWRQNSGNTIYF. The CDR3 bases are TGTGCCTGGAGACAGAACTCTGGAAACACCATATATTTT.

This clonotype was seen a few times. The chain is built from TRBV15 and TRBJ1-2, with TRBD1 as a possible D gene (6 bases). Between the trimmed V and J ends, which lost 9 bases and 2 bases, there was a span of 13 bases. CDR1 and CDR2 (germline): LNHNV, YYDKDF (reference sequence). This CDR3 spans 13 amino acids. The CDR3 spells CATQQGLNYGYTF. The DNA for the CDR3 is TGTGCCACTCAACAGGGTTTGAACTATGGCTACACCTTC.

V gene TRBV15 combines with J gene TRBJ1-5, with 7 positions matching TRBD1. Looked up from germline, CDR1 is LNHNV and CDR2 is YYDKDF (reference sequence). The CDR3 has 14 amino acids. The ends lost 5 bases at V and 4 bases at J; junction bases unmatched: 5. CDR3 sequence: CATSAGTENQPQHF. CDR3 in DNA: TGTGCCACCAGCGCCGGGACAGAGAATCAGCCCCAGCATTTT.

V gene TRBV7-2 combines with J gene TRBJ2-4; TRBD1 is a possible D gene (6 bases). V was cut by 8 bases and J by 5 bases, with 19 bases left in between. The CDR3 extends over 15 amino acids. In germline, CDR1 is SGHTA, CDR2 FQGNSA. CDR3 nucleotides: TGTGCCAGCGGCCGAAGGGCAGGGGAAGAAAACATTCAGTACTTC. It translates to CASGRRAGEENIQYF. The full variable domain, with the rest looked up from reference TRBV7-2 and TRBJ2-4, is GAGVSQSPSNKVTEKGKDVELRCDPISGHTALYWYRQSLGQGLEFLIYFQGNSAPDKSGLPSDRFSAERTGGSVSTLTIQRTQQEDSAVYLCASGRRAGEENIQYFGAGTRLSVL.

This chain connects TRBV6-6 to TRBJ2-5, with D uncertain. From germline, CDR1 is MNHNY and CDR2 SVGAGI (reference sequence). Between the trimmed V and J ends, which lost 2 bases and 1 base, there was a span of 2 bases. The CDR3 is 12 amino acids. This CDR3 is CASSYAQETQYF. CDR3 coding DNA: TGTGCCAGCAGTTACGCCCAAGAGACCCAGTACTTC.

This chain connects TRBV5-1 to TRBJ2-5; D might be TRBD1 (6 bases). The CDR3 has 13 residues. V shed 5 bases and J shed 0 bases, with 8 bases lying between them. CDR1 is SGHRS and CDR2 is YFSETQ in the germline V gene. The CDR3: CASSNRDQETQYF. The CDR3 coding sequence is TGCGCCAGCAGTAACAGGGACCAAGAGACCCAGTACTTC.